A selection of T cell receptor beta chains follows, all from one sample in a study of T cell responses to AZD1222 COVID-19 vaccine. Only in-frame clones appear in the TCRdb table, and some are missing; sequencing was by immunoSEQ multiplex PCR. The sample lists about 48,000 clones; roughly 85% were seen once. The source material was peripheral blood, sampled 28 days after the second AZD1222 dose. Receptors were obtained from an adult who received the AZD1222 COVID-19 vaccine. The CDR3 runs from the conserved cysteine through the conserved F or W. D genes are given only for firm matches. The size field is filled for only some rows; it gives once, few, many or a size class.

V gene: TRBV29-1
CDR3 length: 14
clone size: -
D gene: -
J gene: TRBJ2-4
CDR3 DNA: TGCAGCGTGGTGGACGGAACTGGTAGAAACATTCAGTACTTC
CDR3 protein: CSVVDGTGRNIQYF

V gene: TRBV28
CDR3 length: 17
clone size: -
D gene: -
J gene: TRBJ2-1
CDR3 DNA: TGTGCCAGCAACATGCCCGAGACCCCGAGCTCCTACAATGAGCAGTTCTTC
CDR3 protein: CASNMPETPSSYNEQFF

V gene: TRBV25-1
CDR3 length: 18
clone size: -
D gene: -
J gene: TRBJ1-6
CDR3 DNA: TGTGCCAGCAGTGAGCCGAGAGGGGGGAGCTCCTATAATTCACCCCTCCACTTT
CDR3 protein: CASSEPRGGSSYNSPLHF

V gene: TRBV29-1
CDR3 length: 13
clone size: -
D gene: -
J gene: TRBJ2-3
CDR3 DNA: TGCAGCGTTGAAACGGGAGCGACAGATACGCAGTATTTT
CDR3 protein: CSVETGATDTQYF

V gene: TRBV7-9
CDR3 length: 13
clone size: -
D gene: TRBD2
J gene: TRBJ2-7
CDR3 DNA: TGTGCCAGCAGCTTTGCTACTAGCGTCGAGCAGTACTTC
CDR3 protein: CASSFATSVEQYF

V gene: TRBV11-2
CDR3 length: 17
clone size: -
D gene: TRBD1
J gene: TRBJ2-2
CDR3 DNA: TGTGCCAGCAGCTCGGGAAACAGGGGCCCCAGCACCGGGGAGCTGTTTTTT
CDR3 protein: CASSSGNRGPSTGELFF

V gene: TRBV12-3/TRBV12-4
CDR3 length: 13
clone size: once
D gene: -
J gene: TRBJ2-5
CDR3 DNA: TGTGCCAGCAGCTTACAGGTACAAGAGACCCAGTACTTC
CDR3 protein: CASSLQVQETQYF

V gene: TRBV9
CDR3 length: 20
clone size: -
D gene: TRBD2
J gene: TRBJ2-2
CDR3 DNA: TGTGCCAGCAGCCCTCTGTCGGCCGGGACTAGCGGAACGAACACCGGGGAGCTGTTTTTT
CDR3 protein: CASSPLSAGTSGTNTGELFF

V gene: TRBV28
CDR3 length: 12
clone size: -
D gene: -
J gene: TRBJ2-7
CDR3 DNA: TGTGCCAGCACCTCAGACGGCTACGAGCAGTACTTC
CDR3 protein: CASTSDGYEQYF

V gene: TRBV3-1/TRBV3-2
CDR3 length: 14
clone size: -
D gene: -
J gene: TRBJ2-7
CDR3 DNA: TGTGCCAGCAGTCGGGACCCCGTTCGCTACGAGCAGTACTTC
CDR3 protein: CASSRDPVRYEQYF

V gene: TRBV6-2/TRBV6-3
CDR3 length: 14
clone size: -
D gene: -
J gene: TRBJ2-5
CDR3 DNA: TGTGCCAGCAGTTACGGGGCGGAGGGAGAGACCCAGTACTTC
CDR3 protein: CASSYGAEGETQYF

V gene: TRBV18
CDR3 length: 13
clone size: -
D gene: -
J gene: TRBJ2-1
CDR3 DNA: TGTGCCAGCTCACCAGCAGGGCGCAATGAGCAGTTCTTC
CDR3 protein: CASSPAGRNEQFF

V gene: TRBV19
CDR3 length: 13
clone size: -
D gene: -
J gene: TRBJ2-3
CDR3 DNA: TGTGCCAGTAGCGGGACTGTCACAGATACGCAGTATTTT
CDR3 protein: CASSGTVTDTQYF

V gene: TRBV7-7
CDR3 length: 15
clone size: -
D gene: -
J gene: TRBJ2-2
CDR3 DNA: TGTGCCAGCAGCAAAGGGAGTCGGAGCACCGGGGAGCTGTTTTTT
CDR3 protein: CASSKGSRSTGELFF

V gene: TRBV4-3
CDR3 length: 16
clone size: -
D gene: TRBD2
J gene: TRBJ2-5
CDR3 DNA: TGCGCCAGCAGCGTAACTAGCGGGAGGGCCGGAGAGACCCAGTACTTC
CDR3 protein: CASSVTSGRAGETQYF

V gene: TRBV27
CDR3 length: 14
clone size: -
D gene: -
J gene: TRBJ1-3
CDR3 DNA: TGTGCCAGCAGTTTCTCGCCCTCTGGGGACACCATATATTTT
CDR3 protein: CASSFSPSGDTIYF

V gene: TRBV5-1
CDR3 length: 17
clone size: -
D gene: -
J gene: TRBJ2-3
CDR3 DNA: TGCGCCAGCAGCTTGGGGCTTAGGGGATCCTCAGAAGATACGCAGTATTTT
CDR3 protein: CASSLGLRGSSEDTQYF

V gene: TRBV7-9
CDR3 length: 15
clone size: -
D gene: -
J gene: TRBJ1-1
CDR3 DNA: TGTGCCAGCAGCTTAGGCTCAGGGGCGGTCACTGAAGCTTTCTTT
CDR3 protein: CASSLGSGAVTEAFF

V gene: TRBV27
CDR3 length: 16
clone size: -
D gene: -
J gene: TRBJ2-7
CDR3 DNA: TGTGCCAGCAGACCAAGCGGGACAGGTGTTTCCTACGAGCAGTACTTC
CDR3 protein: CASRPSGTGVSYEQYF

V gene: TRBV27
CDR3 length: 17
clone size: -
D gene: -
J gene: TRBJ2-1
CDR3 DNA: TGTGCCAGCGGAACCGACCGCAGGGGCGGGTATCTACGTGAGCAGTTCTTC
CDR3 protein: CASGTDRRGGYLREQFF

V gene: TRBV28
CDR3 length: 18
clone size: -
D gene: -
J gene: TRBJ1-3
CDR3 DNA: TGTGCCAGCAGTTTCGGTGGGGCAGGGATGGTCTCTGGAAACACCATATATTTT
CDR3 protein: CASSFGGAGMVSGNTIYF

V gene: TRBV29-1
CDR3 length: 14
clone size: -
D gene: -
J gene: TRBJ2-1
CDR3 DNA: TGCAGCGTTGAACCGGAGAGCTCCTACAATGAGCAGTTCTTC
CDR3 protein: CSVEPESSYNEQFF

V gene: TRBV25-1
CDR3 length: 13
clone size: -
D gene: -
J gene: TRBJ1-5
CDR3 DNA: TGTGCCAGCAGTGCACAGGGAGGTCAGCCCCAGCATTTT
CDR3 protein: CASSAQGGQPQHF

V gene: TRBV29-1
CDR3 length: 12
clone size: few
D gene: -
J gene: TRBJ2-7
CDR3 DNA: TGCAGCGTGAGGCACTCAACGTACGAGCAGTACTTC
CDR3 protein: CSVRHSTYEQYF

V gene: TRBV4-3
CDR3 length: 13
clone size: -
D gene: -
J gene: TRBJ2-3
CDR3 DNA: TGCGCCAGCAGCCAAGATCGATGGGATACGCAGTATTTT
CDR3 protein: CASSQDRWDTQYF

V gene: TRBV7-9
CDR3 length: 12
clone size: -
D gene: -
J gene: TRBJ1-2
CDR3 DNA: TGTGCCAGCAGCTTAGTGACTGAAGGCTACACCTTC
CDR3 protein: CASSLVTEGYTF

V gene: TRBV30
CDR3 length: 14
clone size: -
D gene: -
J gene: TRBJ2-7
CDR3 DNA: TGTGCCTGGAGCAGGAACAGCGACTCCTACGAGCAGTACTTC
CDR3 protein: CAWSRNSDSYEQYF

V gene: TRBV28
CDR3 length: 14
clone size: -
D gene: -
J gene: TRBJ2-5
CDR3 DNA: TGTGCCAGCAGTCCCCTTCCTAGCGTAGAGACCCAGTACTTC
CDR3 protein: CASSPLPSVETQYF

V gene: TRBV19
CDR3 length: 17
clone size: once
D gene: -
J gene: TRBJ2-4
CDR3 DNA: TGTGCCAGTAGTATAGATATGGAGAGGGGCGCCAAAAACATTCAGTACTTC
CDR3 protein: CASSIDMERGAKNIQYF

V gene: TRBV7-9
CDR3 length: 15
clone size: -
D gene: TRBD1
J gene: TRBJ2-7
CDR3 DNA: TGTGCCAGCAGCTCCTCGGCAGGGGGCGTCAACGAGCAGTACTTC
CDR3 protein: CASSSSAGGVNEQYF

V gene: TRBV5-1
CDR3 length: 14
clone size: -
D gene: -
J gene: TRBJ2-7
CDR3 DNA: TGCGCCAGCAGCTTCGACGGGAGTAGCGACGAGCAGTACTTC
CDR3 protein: CASSFDGSSDEQYF

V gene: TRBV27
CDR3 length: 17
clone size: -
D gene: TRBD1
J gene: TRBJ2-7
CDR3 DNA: TGTGCCAGCAGACCCCATCAGGCGGACAGGGCAACCTACGAGCAGTACTTC
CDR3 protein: CASRPHQADRATYEQYF

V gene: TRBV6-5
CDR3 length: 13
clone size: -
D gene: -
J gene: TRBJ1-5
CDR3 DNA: TGTGCCAGCAGTTACCGAGTTTCCCAGCCCCAGCATTTT
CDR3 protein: CASSYRVSQPQHF

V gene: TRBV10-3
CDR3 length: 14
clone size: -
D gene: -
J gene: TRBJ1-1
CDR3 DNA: TGTGCCATCAGTGAGTCAGGGGAGAACACTGAAGCTTTCTTT
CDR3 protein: CAISESGENTEAFF

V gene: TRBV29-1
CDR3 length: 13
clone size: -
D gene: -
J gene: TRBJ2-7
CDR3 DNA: TGCAGCGTGCTGTCGGGGCAGGTGGGGGAGCAGTACTTC
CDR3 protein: CSVLSGQVGEQYF

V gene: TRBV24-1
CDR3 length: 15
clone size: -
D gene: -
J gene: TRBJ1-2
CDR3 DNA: TGTGCCACCCGACCTTCTTGGGGGGTAGAAAGTGGCTACACCTTC
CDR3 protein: CATRPSWGVESGYTF

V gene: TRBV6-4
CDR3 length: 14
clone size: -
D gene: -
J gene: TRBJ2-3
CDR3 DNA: TGTGCCAGCAGTGCCACCACGGGAGTAGATACGCAGTATTTT
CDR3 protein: CASSATTGVDTQYF

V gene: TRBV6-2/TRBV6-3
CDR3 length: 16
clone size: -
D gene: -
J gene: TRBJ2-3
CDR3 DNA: TGTGCCAGCAGTTCCCTCGGGTGGGGGGGCACAGATACGCAGTATTTT
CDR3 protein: CASSSLGWGGTDTQYF

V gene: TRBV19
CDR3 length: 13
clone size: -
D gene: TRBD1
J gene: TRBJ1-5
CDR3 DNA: TGTGCCAGTAGTGAAACAGGGGATCAGCCCCAGCATTTT
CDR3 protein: CASSETGDQPQHF

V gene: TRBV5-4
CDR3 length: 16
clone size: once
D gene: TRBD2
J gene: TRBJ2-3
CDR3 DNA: TGTGCCAGCAGCACTGGGGGACTAGCGGAGGGGGGTACGCAGTATTTT
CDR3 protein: CASSTGGLAEGGTQYF

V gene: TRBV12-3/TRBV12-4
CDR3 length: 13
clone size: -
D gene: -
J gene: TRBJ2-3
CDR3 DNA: TGTGCCAGCAGAAGCGACCGCACAGATACGCAGTATTTT
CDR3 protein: CASRSDRTDTQYF

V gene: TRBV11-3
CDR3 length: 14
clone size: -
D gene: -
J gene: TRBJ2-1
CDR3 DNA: TGTGCCAGCAGCTTATCTTCCCAATACAATGAGCAGTTCTTC
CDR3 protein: CASSLSSQYNEQFF

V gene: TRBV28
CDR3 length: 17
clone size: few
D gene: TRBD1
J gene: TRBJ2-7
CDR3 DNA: TGTGCCAGCAGTCCCCCCCGGCGGACAGGGGGGTCCTACGAGCAGTACTTC
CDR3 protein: CASSPPRRTGGSYEQYF

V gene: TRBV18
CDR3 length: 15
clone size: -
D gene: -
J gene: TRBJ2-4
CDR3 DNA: TGTGCCAGCTCACGTACAGGGAGGCGGGAAAACATTCAGTACTTC
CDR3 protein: CASSRTGRRENIQYF

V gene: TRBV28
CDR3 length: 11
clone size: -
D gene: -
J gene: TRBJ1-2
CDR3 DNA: TGTGCCAGCAGTTTTATAGATGGCTACACCTTC
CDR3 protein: CASSFIDGYTF

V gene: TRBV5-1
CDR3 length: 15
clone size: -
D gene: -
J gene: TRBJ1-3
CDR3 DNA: TGCGCCTCCAGTCAGAGCCCGGGATCTGGAAACACCATATATTTT
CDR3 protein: CASSQSPGSGNTIYF

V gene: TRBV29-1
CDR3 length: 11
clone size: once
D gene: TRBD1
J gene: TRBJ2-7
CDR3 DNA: TGCAGCGTTGATGACAGGGTCCGGCAGTACTTC
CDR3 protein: CSVDDRVRQYF

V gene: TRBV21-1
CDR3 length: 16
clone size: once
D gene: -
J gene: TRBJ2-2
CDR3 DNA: TGTGCCAGCAGCAAAGGTCCGGGGGATAACACCGGGGAGCTGTTTTTT
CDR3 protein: CASSKGPGDNTGELFF

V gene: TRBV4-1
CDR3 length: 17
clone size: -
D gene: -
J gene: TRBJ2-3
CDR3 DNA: TGCGCCAGCAGCCAACTAGCGCCAGGGGCCGGCACAGATACGCAGTATTTT
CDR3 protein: CASSQLAPGAGTDTQYF

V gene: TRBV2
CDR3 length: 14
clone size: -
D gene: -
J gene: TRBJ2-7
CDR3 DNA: TGTGCCAGCAGTGAGGGGTCTTACCCCTACGAGCAGTACTTC
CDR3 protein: CASSEGSYPYEQYF

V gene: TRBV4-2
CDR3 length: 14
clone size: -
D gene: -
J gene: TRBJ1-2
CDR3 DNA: TGTGCCAGCAGCCAAGTGCTTTCGGGTGGAGGCTACACCTTC
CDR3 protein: CASSQVLSGGGYTF

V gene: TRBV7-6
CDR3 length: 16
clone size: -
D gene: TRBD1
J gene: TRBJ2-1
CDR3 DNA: TGTGCCAGCAGCCCGGCACAGGGGAGCTCCTACAATGAGCAGTTCTTC
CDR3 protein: CASSPAQGSSYNEQFF

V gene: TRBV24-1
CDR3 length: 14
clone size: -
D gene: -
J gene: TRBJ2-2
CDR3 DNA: TGTGCCACCAGTGATCTAATCAACACCGGGGAGCTGTTTTTT
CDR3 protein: CATSDLINTGELFF

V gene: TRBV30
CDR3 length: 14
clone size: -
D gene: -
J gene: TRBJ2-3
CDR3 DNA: TGTGCCTGGAGCCCAGGGGCCAGCACAGATACGCAGTATTTT
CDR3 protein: CAWSPGASTDTQYF

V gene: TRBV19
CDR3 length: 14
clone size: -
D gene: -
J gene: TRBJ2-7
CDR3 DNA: TGTGCCAGTAGTATGCGGGTCAGCTCCTACGAGCAGTACTTC
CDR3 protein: CASSMRVSSYEQYF

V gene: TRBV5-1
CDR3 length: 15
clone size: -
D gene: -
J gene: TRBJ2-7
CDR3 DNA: TGCGCCAGCAGCTTGTCAGTCCCTGGGGGAAGCGAGCAGTACTTC
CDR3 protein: CASSLSVPGGSEQYF

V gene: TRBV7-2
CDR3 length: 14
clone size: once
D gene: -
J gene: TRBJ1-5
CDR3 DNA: TGTGCCAGCAGCTCGACAGGAGGGGTTGCGCCCCAGCATTTT
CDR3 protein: CASSSTGGVAPQHF